A single sample gave rise to the 15 T cell receptor beta chains below, sequenced in a study of blood T cell repertoires in COVID-19. The method was immunoSEQ multiplex PCR; TCRdb's version includes in-frame clones alone and lacks a portion of them. The sample includes approximately 260,000 clones, around four fifths seen only once; the top ten take around 4.1%. Material: PBMCs or T cells enriched from blood (not recorded which). These receptor sequences come from a young man with acute COVID-19.

This chain links TRBV5-4 with TRBJ1-2, with TRBD1 identical over 9 bases. CDR3 length equals 15 residues. J gave up 5 bases and V 2 bases, and 7 bases lay outside the gene matches. Germline CDR1 is SGHNT and CDR2 is YYREEE (reference sequence). CDR3 amino acids: CASSFSLGQGYGYTF. In DNA, the CDR3 is TGTGCCAGCAGCTTCTCGTTGGGACAGGGTTATGGCTACACCTTC. Filled out from reference TRBV5-4 and TRBJ1-2, the complete variable domain reads ETGVTQSPTHLIKTRGQQVTLRCSSQSGHNTVSWYQQALGQGPQFIFQYYREEENGRGNFPPRFSGLQFPNYSSELNVNALELDDSALYLCASSFSLGQGYGYTFGSGTRLTVV.

This sequence joins TRBV19 and TRBJ1-2; D remains ambiguous. V lost 3 bases to trimming and J lost 4 bases, with 9 bases between them. Per the germline V gene, CDR1 is LNHDA and CDR2 is SQIVND (reference sequence). The CDR3 contains 13 residues. The CDR3: CASSISHLYGYTF. The CDR3 DNA is TGTGCCAGTAGTATCTCACACCTCTATGGCTACACCTTC.

CDR3 residues: CASSVGEGTKEAFF. CDR3 DNA sequence: TGTGCCAGCAGTGTAGGGGAGGGGACCAAGGAAGCTTTCTTT. The chain has TRBV6-4 and TRBJ1-1; possibly TRBD1 for D (5 bases). V lost 4 bases to trimming and J lost 8 bases, with 17 bases between them. This CDR3 has 14 amino acids. CDR1 and CDR2 (germline): MRHNA, SNTAGT.

The chain recombines TRBV2 with TRBJ1-6; D call uncertain. The CDR3 runs 13 residues. Germline CDR1 reads SNHLY; CDR2 reads FYNNEI. The V end was cut by 4 bases, the J end by 7 bases, with 8 bases between. CDR3 region: CASSAGGNSPLHF. CDR3 nucleotides: TGTGCCAGCAGTGCGGGAGGCAATTCACCCCTCCACTTT. The entire variable domain, with the rest obtained from reference TRBV2 and TRBJ1-6, is as follows: EPEVTQTPSHQVTQMGQEVILRCVPISNHLYFYWYRQILGQKVEFLVSFYNNEISEKSEIFDDQFSVERPDGSNFTLKIRSTKLEDSAMYFCASSAGGNSPLHFGNGTRLTVT.

This sequence joins TRBV14 and TRBJ1-3, with D maybe TRBD1 (6 bases). V shed 4 bases and J shed 3 bases, with 13 bases lying between them. Per germline, CDR1 SGHDN and CDR2 FVKESK. The CDR3 has 15 amino acids. The CDR3 DNA sequence: TGTGCCAGCAGCCCCACAGGGAAGGTTGGAAACACCATATATTTT. Protein product: CASSPTGKVGNTIYF.

V is TRBV11-3 and J is TRBJ2-6; 7 nucleotides match TRBD2. Germline V gene data show CDR1 as SGHNT and CDR2 as YENEEA. This CDR3 has 20 residues. With V trimmed by 5 bases and J by 4 bases, 20 bases remained unmatched. The CDR3: CASSPHLPGGPLEGANVLTF. The CDR3 DNA follows: TGTGCCAGCAGCCCTCATTTGCCGGGGGGACCTTTGGAGGGGGCCAACGTCCTGACTTTC.

This clone occurred once. This chain connects TRBV28 to TRBJ1-1; TRBD1 matches 7 bases. Germline V lookup: CDR1 MDHEN, CDR2 SYDVKM. The CDR3 is made up of 11 amino acids. The trim removed 5 bases at V and 9 bases at J, leaving 3 bases unmatched. CDR3 in DNA: TGTGCCAGCAGTACGGGACAGAAAGCTTTCTTT. Translating it yields CASSTGQKAFF.

The gene calls are TRBV12-3 or TRBV12-4 and TRBJ1-1, with 7 bases aligning to TRBD1. CDR3 length: 12 residues. After removal of 6 bases from V and 7 bases from J, the junction contained 5 bases not matched to a gene. This chain's CDR3 is CASRQGLVEAFF. In nucleotides, the CDR3 is TGTGCCAGCAGACAGGGGTTGGTTGAAGCTTTCTTT.

This clone was counted once. The same CDR3 can be traced to other DNA sequences in this sample. V usage is TRBV6-5 and J usage is TRBJ2-7, with a weak D call TRBD2 (7 bases). This CDR3 spans 13 amino acids. Germline values: CDR1 MNHEY, CDR2 SVGAGI. Between the trimmed V and J ends, which lost 8 bases and 3 bases, there was a span of 14 bases. The CDR3 DNA reads TGTGCCAGCTCAAGGGGAGGGGGCTACGAGCAGTACGTC. Protein product: CASSRGGGYEQYV.

This clone was detected only a few times. In the same sample, other DNA sequences code for this CDR3. This chain joins TRBV5-1 and TRBJ1-1, with D tentatively TRBD1 (5 bases). The V gene's germline CDR1 is SGHRS and CDR2 YFSETQ. CDR3 length: 14 amino acids. V lost 3 bases, J lost 2 bases, and 11 bases lay in between. The CDR3 sequence is CASSSSGGNTEAFF. CDR3 bases: TGCGCCAGCAGCTCCTCCGGGGGAAACACTGAAGCTTTCTTT.

The chain recombines TRBV27 with TRBJ2-7; tentatively, D is TRBD1 (5 bases). The CDR3 is made up of 14 amino acids. Germline-derived CDR1 and CDR2 are MNHEY and SMNVEV (reference sequence). V lost 6 bases to trimming and J lost 9 bases, with 21 bases between them. CDR3 sequence: CASRPNQGLMVQYV. The CDR3 nucleotides read TGTGCCAGCAGACCAAACCAGGGTTTGATGGTGCAGTACGTC.

This chain links TRBV6-5 with TRBJ2-3; 7 bases are a match to TRBD2. In germline, CDR1 is MNHEY, CDR2 SVGAGI. V was pared by 2 bases and J by 3 bases, with 8 bases of the junction left unmatched. This CDR3 comprises 16 residues. The CDR3: CASSYGGRVGTDTQYF. The CDR3 DNA follows: TGTGCCAGCAGTTACGGCGGGAGAGTAGGGACAGATACGCAGTATTTT.

Concerning this clone: Germline and junction disagree at one end, which may indicate a read error. CDR3 in amino acids: CASSYRSGTSGYNEQFF. In DNA form, the CDR3 reads TGTGCTAGCAGCTACAGATCCGGGACTAGCGGGTACAATGAGCAGTTCTTC. The V call is TRBV7-7, the J call TRBJ2-1, with 12 nucleotides matching TRBD2. CDR1 and CDR2 (germline): SSHAT, FNYEAQ (reference sequence). The CDR3 is 17 amino acids. Based on the CDR3 plus reference TRBV7-7 and TRBJ2-1, the full variable domain is GAGVSQSPRYKVTKRGQDVTLRCDPISSHATLYWYQQALGQGPEFLTYFNYEAQPDKSGLPSDRFSAERPEGSISTLTIQRTEQRDSAMYRCASSYRSGTSGYNEQFFGPGTRLTVL.

The J gene is TRBJ2-2, the V gene TRBV5-1, with D perhaps TRBD1 (5 bases). CDR1 SGHRS and CDR2 YFSETQ come from the germline V gene. The CDR3 runs 16 residues. V gave up 3 bases and J gave up 0 bases, with 12 bases separating them. The CDR3 is CASSSGHNANTGELFF. In nucleotides, the CDR3 is TGCGCCAGCAGCTCCGGACATAACGCGAACACCGGGGAGCTGTTTTTT.

CDR3 in amino acids: CASIPGTGLRNEQFF. Here the CDR3 DNA reads TGTGCCAGCATACCCGGGACAGGGTTACGAAATGAGCAGTTCTTC. The chain recombines TRBV6-5 with TRBJ2-1, with TRBD1 identical over 9 bases. The V segment lost 7 bases and the J segment 7 bases; nucleotides outside the gene matches: 11. Looked up from germline, CDR1 is MNHEY and CDR2 is SVGAGI. The CDR3 has 15 amino acids.